These T cell receptor beta chains were read from a single sample in a study of response to subunit inactivated influenza vaccine. TCRdb analysed the RT-PCR reads with MiXCR anew, one entry per CDR3 protein. The sample has 450,000 to 500,000 distinct CDR3 sequences, about a tenth seen once. Sequencing was performed on PBMCs from blood, taken about 40 days after vaccination. All receptors derive from a man aged 50-60 years who received an inactivated influenza vaccine. The CDR3 runs from the conserved cysteine through the conserved F or W. D genes are given only for firm matches. Some rows have no size entry. The others give once, few or many, or a class for an expanded clone.

D gene: NA
J gene: TRBJ2-5
clone size: NA
V gene: TRBV7-2
CDR3 DNA: TGTGCCAGCAGCGCTAGGGTCAGGGAGACCCAGTACTTC
CDR3 protein: CASSARVRETQYF

D gene: TRBD1
J gene: TRBJ1-5
clone size: many
V gene: TRBV5-1
CDR3 DNA: TGTGCCAGCAGCCTGGGACAGCCGAATCAGCCCCAGCATTTT
CDR3 protein: CASSLGQPNQPQHF

D gene: NA
J gene: TRBJ2-3
clone size: NA
V gene: TRBV20-1
CDR3 DNA: TGCAGTGCTAGTTCACTAGGTAGCACAGATACGCAGTATTTT
CDR3 protein: CSASSLGSTDTQYF

D gene: TRBD2
J gene: TRBJ2-2
clone size: few
V gene: TRBV20-1
CDR3 DNA: TGCAGTGCTAGAGAAGGGAGGGCCCCGGCCGGGGAGCTGTTTTTT
CDR3 protein: CSAREGRAPAGELFF

D gene: TRBD2
J gene: TRBJ2-1
clone size: once
V gene: TRBV5-1
CDR3 DNA: TGCGCCAGCAGCTTGGCCCTGCGGTCGCGGCTAGCGGGAGTCTATGAGCAGTTCTTC
CDR3 protein: CASSLALRSRLAGVYEQFF

D gene: NA
J gene: TRBJ2-3
clone size: few
V gene: TRBV19
CDR3 DNA: TGTGCCAGTATCGCGGGGACGGGCACAGATACGCAGTATTTT
CDR3 protein: CASIAGTGTDTQYF

D gene: TRBD1
J gene: TRBJ2-5
clone size: NA
V gene: TRBV6-2/TRBV6-3
CDR3 DNA: TGTGCCAGCGCCGATACAGGGGTCCAAGAGACCCAGTACTTC
CDR3 protein: CASADTGVQETQYF

D gene: NA
J gene: TRBJ1-1
clone size: NA
V gene: TRBV5-6
CDR3 DNA: TGTGCCAGCAGCTTGACACAGGGTCTGATAACTTTCTTT
CDR3 protein: CASSLTQGLITFF

D gene: NA
J gene: TRBJ2-7
clone size: many
V gene: TRBV4-3
CDR3 DNA: TGCGCCAGCAGCCAAGATGGAGGACGGCCGTGGGAGCAGTACTTC
CDR3 protein: CASSQDGGRPWEQYF

D gene: NA
J gene: TRBJ2-7
clone size: NA
V gene: TRBV6-5
CDR3 DNA: TGTGCCAGCAGTTACTCCTCCCTATGGTACGAGCAGTACTTC
CDR3 protein: CASSYSSLWYEQYF

D gene: NA
J gene: TRBJ2-7
clone size: many
V gene: TRBV20-1
CDR3 DNA: TGCAGTGCTGAGATCCAGGAGCAGTACTTC
CDR3 protein: CSAEIQEQYF

D gene: NA
J gene: TRBJ2-1
clone size: many
V gene: TRBV5-5
CDR3 DNA: TGTGCCAGCAGCTTGGCCGACGGTGAGCAGTTCTTC
CDR3 protein: CASSLADGEQFF

D gene: NA
J gene: TRBJ2-3
clone size: NA
V gene: TRBV5-6
CDR3 DNA: TGTGCCAGCAGCACCAGGGAAAATACGCAGTATTTT
CDR3 protein: CASSTRENTQYF

D gene: NA
J gene: TRBJ1-2
clone size: NA
V gene: TRBV12-3/TRBV12-4
CDR3 DNA: TGTGCCAGCAGTTCTGGCAGGGAAAGCGGCTACACCTTC
CDR3 protein: CASSSGRESGYTF

D gene: TRBD2
J gene: TRBJ2-3
clone size: few
V gene: TRBV2
CDR3 DNA: TGTGCCAGCAAACGGCGGGAGGGGCCCGCGGCAGATACGCAGTATTTT
CDR3 protein: CASKRREGPAADTQYF

D gene: TRBD1
J gene: TRBJ2-7
clone size: many
V gene: TRBV3-1
CDR3 DNA: TGTGCCAGCAGCTTATGGGACAGACAACTCGAGCAGTACTTC
CDR3 protein: CASSLWDRQLEQYF

D gene: NA
J gene: TRBJ2-1
clone size: many
V gene: TRBV11-2
CDR3 DNA: TGTGCCAGCAGCTTAGTTTCCGGGACCCTTTACAATGAGCAGTTCTTC
CDR3 protein: CASSLVSGTLYNEQFF

D gene: NA
J gene: TRBJ2-7
clone size: NA
V gene: TRBV20-1
CDR3 DNA: TGCAGTGCTAGTCTGGCAGGCCCACTCGAGGAGCAGTACTTC
CDR3 protein: CSASLAGPLEEQYF

D gene: NA
J gene: TRBJ1-5
clone size: NA
V gene: TRBV29-1
CDR3 DNA: TGCAGCGTTGAAGCCGGACTCGGTGGACAGCCCCAGCATTTT
CDR3 protein: CSVEAGLGGQPQHF

D gene: TRBD2
J gene: TRBJ2-7
clone size: few
V gene: TRBV20-1
CDR3 DNA: TGCAGTGCCCAGGGCCCTAGCGGGAGCTACGAGCAGTACTTC
CDR3 protein: CSAQGPSGSYEQYF